The next 9 T cell receptor beta chains were all read from a single sample in a study of kidney transplant recipient with SARS-CoV-2 infection. TCRdb reprocessed the reads via MiXCR and lists one record per CDR3 protein. This sample has 200,000 to 300,000 distinct CDR3 sequences; 29% occur once, and the top ten carry more than 6.5%. The specimen comprised a blood sample, sampled at baseline and around day 110 from a kidney transplant recipient. These receptors were taken from a male patient between 25 and 39 years old who had COVID-19 and was a kidney transplant recipient. Some T cells may be provided by the graft donor.

The chain recombines TRBV10-1 with TRBJ1-2; D not certain. Trimming shortened V by 5 bases and J by 4 bases, and 23 bases separated the two germline ends. CDR3 length: 17 amino acids. CDR1 and CDR2 from the germline V gene are WNHNN and SYGVQD (reference sequence). CDR3 coding DNA: TGCGCCAGCAGTCCGAGCAAAATATCGCGAAAGACCTATGGCTACACCTTC. Translated: CASSPSKISRKTYGYTF.

With regard to this clonotype: With a much larger clone just one base away, this may be a read error. V usage is TRBV20-1 and J usage is TRBJ2-7; D is undetermined. The ends were cut back, 0 bases at V and 9 bases at J, with 15 bases in the middle. This CDR3 has 13 amino acids. The germline V gene encodes CDR1 DFQATT and CDR2 SNEGSKA (reference sequence). This chain's CDR3 is CSARDQGPDGQYF. The CDR3 DNA reads as TGCAGTGCTAGAGATCAAGGCCCCGACGGGCAGTACTTC.

This clonotype was observed a few times. Given a much more abundant clone one base away, this may be a read error. The chain combines TRBV19 with TRBJ2-7; TRBD1 matches at 7 bases. This CDR3 is 14 amino acids long. Per the germline V gene, CDR1 is LNHDA and CDR2 is SQIVND (reference sequence). CDR3 loop: CASSPRDRNYGQYF. CDR3 DNA: TGTGCCAGTAGTCCTCGGGACAGAAACTACGGGCAGTACTTC.

In its sample, this clonotype was seen many times. The V and J genes are TRBV19 and TRBJ2-7; D remains unclear. The CDR3 has 12 amino acids. Looked up from germline, CDR1 is LNHDA and CDR2 is SQIVND (reference sequence). The V end lost 4 bases, the J end lost 5 bases, and 9 bases lay between the germline ends. CDR3 sequence (DNA): TGTGCCAGTAGTAGGGCAGGAGACGAGCAGTACTTC. This codes for CASSRAGDEQYF.

The sample holds one count of this clonotype. This may come from a read error, since a much larger clone is one base off. No conserved phenylalanine or tryptophan is present at the end of the CDR3, so a read error is the likely explanation. V usage is TRBV5-4 and J usage is TRBJ2-7, with TRBD1 matching over 8 bases. CDR1 is SGHNT and CDR2 is YYREEE in the germline V gene (reference sequence). V lost 1 base and J lost 5; bases outside the gene matches: 8. This CDR3 contains 15 residues. This CDR3 reads CASSLSPTGEDEQYL. As DNA, the CDR3 is TGTGCCAGCAGCTTGAGTCCGACAGGGGAGGACGAGCAGTACCTC.

This clonotype was recorded at least ten times. The chain recombines TRBV24-1 with TRBJ2-1; 10 nucleotides agree with TRBD1. J was trimmed by 4 bases and V by 3 bases; bases with no gene match: 5. The germline V gene has CDR1 KGHDR and CDR2 SFDVKD. This CDR3 spans 16 amino acids. The chain's CDR3 is CATSDGGTGVYNEQFF. As DNA, the CDR3 is TGTGCCACCAGTGATGGGGGGACAGGGGTATACAATGAGCAGTTCTTC.

In its sample, this clonotype was seen many times. V is TRBV9 and J is TRBJ2-3; D is unclear. The CDR3 contains 14 residues. Germline lookup yields CDR1 SGDLS and CDR2 YYNGEE. The ends were cut back, 2 bases at V and 3 bases at J, with 10 bases in the middle. CDR3 bases: TGTGCCAGCAGCGTTATTGGCACTACAGATACGCAGTATTTT. This codes for CASSVIGTTDTQYF.

This clonotype has ten or more counts. The chain uses TRBV7-8 and TRBJ2-5; 11 positions match TRBD1. Germline assignment: CDR1 SGHVS and CDR2 FQNEAQ. V dropped 5 bases and J dropped 1; count of bases not matched to a gene: 6. The CDR3 is 16 residues long. CDR3 sequence reads: CASSPGGTGGQETQYF. The CDR3 DNA sequence: TGTGCCAGCAGCCCCGGGGGGACAGGGGGCCAAGAGACCCAGTACTTC.

This clonotype was counted ten times or more. This sequence joins TRBV5-1 and TRBJ2-7; 9 bases line up with TRBD2. This CDR3 is built from 16 residues. The J segment lost 2 bases and the V segment lost 2 bases, leaving 8 bases of the junction unmatched. Looked up from germline, CDR1 is SGHRS and CDR2 is YFSETQ. The CDR3 is CASSFGGSGGPYEQYF. In DNA form, the CDR3 reads TGCGCCAGCAGCTTCGGGGGTAGCGGGGGCCCCTACGAGCAGTACTTC.